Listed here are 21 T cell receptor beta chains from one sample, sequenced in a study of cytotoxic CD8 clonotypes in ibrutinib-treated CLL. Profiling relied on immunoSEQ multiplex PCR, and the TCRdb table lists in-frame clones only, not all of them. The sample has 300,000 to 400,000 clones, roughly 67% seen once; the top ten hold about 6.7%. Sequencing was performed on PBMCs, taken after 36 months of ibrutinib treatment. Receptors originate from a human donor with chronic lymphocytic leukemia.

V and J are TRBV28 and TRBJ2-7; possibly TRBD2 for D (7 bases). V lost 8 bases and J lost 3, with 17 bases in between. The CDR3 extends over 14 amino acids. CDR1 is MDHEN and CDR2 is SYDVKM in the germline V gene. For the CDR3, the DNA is TGTGCCAGCCGACTACAGGGAGGGGGCTACGAGCAGTACTTC. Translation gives CASRLQGGGYEQYF.

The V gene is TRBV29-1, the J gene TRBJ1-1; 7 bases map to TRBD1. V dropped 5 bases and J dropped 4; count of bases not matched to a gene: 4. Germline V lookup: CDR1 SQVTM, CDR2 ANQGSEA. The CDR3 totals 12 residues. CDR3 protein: CSVTTGSTEAFF. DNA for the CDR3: TGCAGCGTTACGACAGGGAGCACTGAAGCTTTCTTT.

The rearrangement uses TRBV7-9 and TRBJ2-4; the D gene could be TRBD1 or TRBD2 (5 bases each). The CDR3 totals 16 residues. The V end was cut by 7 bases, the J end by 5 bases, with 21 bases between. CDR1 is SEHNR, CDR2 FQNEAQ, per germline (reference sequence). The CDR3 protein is CASTPGGNKGQNIQYF. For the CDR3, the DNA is TGTGCCAGCACCCCTGGGGGAAACAAGGGCCAAAACATTCAGTACTTC.

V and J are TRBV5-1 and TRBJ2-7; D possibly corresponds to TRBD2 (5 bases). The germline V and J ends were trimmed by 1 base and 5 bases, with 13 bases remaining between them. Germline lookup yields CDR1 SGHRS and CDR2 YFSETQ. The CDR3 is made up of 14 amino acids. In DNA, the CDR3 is TGCGCCAGCAGCTTGCAGTACGGACTGGACGAGCAGTACTTC. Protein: CASSLQYGLDEQYF.

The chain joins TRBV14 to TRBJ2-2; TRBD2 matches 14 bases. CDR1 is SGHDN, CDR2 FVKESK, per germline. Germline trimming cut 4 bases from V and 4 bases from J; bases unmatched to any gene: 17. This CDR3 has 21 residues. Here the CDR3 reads CASSLGMGLAGAHRSTGELFF. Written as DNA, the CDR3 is TGTGCCAGCAGCCTGGGTATGGGACTAGCGGGAGCCCACCGGAGCACCGGGGAGCTGTTTTTT.

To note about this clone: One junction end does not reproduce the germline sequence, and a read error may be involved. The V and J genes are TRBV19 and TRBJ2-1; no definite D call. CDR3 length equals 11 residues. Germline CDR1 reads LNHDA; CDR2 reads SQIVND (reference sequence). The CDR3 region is CASSNKNEQFF. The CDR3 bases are TGTGCCAGCAGTAATAAGAATGAGCAGTTCTTC. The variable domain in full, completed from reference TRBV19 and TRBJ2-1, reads DGGITQSPKYLFRKEGQNVTLSCEQNLNHDAMYWYRQDPGQGLRLIYYSQIVNDFQKGDIAEGYSVSREKKESFPLTVTSAQKNPTAFYLCASSNKNEQFFGPGTRLTVL.

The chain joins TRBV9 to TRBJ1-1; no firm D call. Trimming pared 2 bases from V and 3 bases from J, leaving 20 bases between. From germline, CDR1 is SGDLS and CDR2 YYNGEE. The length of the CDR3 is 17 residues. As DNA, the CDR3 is TGTGCCAGCAGCGTCCCCCACGTGGGTCTCTCTGACACTGAAGCTTTCTTT. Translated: CASSVPHVGLSDTEAFF. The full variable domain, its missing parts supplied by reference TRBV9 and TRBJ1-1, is DSGVTQTPKHLITATGQRVTLRCSPRSGDLSVYWYQQSLDQGLQFLIQYYNGEERAKGNILERFSAQQFPDLHSELNLSSLELGDSALYFCASSVPHVGLSDTEAFFGQGTRLTVV.

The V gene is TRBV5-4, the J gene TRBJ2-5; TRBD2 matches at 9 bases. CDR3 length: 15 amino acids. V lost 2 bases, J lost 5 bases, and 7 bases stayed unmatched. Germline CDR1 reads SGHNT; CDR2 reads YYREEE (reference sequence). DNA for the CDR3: TGTGCCAGCAGCTTTCCCAGCGGGGGGCCCGAGACCCAGTACTTC. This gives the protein CASSFPSGGPETQYF.

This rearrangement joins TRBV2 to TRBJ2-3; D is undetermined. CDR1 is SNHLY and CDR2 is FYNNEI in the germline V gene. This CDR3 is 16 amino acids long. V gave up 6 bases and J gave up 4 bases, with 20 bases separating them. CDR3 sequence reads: CASSASLVTVADTQYF. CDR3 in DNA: TGTGCCAGCAGCGCGTCCCTGGTGACGGTTGCAGATACGCAGTATTTT.

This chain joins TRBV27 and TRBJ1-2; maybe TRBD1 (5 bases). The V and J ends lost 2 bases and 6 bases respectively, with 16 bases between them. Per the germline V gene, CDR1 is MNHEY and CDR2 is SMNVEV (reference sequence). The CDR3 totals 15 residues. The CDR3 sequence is CASSLRVTRGDGYTF. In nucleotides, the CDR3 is TGTGCCAGCAGTTTAAGGGTGACGAGGGGAGATGGCTACACCTTC.

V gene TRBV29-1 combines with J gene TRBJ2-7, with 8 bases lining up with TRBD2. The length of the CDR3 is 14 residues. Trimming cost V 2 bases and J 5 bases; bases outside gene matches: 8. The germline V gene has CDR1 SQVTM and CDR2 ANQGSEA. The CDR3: CSVERSGIIHEQYF. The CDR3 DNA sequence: TGCAGCGTTGAACGTAGCGGGATCATCCACGAGCAGTACTTC.

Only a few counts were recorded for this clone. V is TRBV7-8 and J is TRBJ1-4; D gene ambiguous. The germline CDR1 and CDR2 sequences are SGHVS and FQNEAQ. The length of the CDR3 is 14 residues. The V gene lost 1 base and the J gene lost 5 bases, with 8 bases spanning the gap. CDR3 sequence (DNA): TGTGCCAGCAGCTTAGTCGGGTTAAATGAAAAACTGTTTTTT. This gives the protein CASSLVGLNEKLFF.

CDR3 sequence: CASSLRAPRFRETQYF. DNA of the CDR3: TGTGCCAGCAGCTTGCGAGCCCCAAGGTTCCGGGAGACCCAGTACTTC. This chain connects TRBV5-5 to TRBJ2-5; no definite D call. Deletions cut 1 base from V and 5 bases from J, with 18 bases between. The germline V gene has CDR1 SGHKS and CDR2 YYEKEE (reference sequence). The CDR3 runs to 16 residues.

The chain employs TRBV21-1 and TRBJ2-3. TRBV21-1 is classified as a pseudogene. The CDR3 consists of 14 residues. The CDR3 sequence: CASSGCISTDTQYF. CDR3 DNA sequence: TGTGCCAGCAGCGGGTGCATAAGCACAGATACGCAGTATTTT.

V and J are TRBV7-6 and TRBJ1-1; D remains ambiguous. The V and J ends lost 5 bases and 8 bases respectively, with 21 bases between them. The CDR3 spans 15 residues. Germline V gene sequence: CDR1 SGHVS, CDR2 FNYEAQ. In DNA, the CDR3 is TGTGCCAGCAGCGGAACTCCTAGGAGGCCAATGGAAGCTTTCTTT. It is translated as CASSGTPRRPMEAFF.

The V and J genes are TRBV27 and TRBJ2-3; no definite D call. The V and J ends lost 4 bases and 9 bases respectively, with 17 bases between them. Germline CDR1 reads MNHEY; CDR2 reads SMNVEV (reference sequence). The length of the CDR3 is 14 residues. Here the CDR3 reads CASSSRIFRYTQYF. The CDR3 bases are TGTGCCAGCAGTTCCCGAATTTTTAGGTACACGCAGTATTTT.

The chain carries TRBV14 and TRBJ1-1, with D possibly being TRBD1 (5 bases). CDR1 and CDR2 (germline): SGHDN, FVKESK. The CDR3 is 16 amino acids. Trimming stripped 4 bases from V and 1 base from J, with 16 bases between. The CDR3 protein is CASSLNLGPRNTEAFF. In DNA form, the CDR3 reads TGTGCCAGCAGCCTGAACTTGGGGCCAAGGAACACTGAAGCTTTCTTT.

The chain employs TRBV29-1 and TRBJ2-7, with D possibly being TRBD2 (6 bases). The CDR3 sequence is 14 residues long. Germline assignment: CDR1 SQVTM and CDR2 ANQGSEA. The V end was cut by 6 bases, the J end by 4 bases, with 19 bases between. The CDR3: CSVEPGERAYEQYF. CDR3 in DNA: TGCAGCGTGGAACCGGGGGAGAGAGCATACGAGCAGTACTTC.

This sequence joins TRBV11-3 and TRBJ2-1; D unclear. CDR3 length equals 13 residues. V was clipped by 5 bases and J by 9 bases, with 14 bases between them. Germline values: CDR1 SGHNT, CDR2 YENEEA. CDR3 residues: CASSPSKGPEQFF. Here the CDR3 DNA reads TGTGCCAGCAGCCCATCAAAGGGCCCTGAGCAGTTCTTC.

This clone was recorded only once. The CDR3 loop reads CASSLEGALNEKLFF. CDR3 nucleotides: TGTGCCAGCAGCTTAGAAGGGGCCTTGAATGAAAAACTGTTTTTT. The chain links TRBV7-8 to TRBJ1-4; D is possibly TRBD1 (5 bases). Trimming removed 1 base from V and 5 bases from J, with 11 bases in between. This CDR3 is built from 15 residues. Germline loops: CDR1 SGHVS, CDR2 FQNEAQ.

The DNA of the CDR3 is TGTGCCATCAGTGAATTAGGGCTTGTCAACACAGATACGCAGTATTTT. Translating it yields CAISELGLVNTDTQYF. This rearrangement joins TRBV10-3 to TRBJ2-3, with D unresolved. The CDR3 is 16 residues long. Trimming stripped 3 bases from V and 2 bases from J, with 15 bases between. The germline CDR1 and CDR2 sequences are ENHRY and SYGVKD.